The 22 T cell receptor beta chains reported below all come from one sample, sequenced in a study of Graves' ophthalmopathy and Graves' hyperthyroidism. Transcripts of RNA were the source for amplifying TCR beta CDR3 regions. Second-round multiplex PCR came after first-round RT-PCR with HTBI primers. One entry per CDR3 protein results from TCRdb running MiXCR on the multiplex PCR reads. The sample yields 650,000 to 900,000 distinct CDR3 sequences, roughly two fifths seen once. Sequences were obtained from peripheral blood. The source is an adult man with Graves' ophthalmopathy.

Regarding this clonotype: The junction departs from the called germline gene at one end, perhaps through a read error. The chain recombines TRBV20-1 with TRBJ2-7; TRBD2 agrees at 10 bases. There are 14 residues in the CDR3. Germline V gives CDR1 DFQATT, CDR2 SNEGSKA (reference sequence). The chain's CDR3 is CSASDPGLARGGNF. The CDR3 nucleotides are TGCAGTGCTAGCGACCCGGGACTAGCGCGCGGGGGGAACTTC.

The table lists this clonotype with a few counts. This chain links TRBV9 with TRBJ1-1, with unresolved D. The CDR3 contains 16 residues. Trimming took 3 bases from V and 5 from J, leaving 20 bases between them. CDR1 is SGDLS and CDR2 is YYNGEE in the germline V gene. The CDR3 protein is CASSGGPGSARTEAFF. The CDR3, as DNA: TGTGCCAGCAGCGGGGGTCCGGGGTCGGCCCGGACTGAAGCTTTCTTT.

This clonotype was detected ten times or more. CDR3 protein: CASSLVPRVHIMNTEAFF. The CDR3 bases are TGTGCCAGCAGCTTAGTCCCCCGGGTCCATATCATGAACACTGAAGCTTTCTTT. The chain recombines TRBV11-2 with TRBJ1-1; no clear D. The CDR3 contains 18 residues. Germline lookup yields CDR1 SGHAT and CDR2 FQNNGV. With 1 base removed from V and 0 bases from J, the gap between germline ends came to 18 bases.

As concerns this clonotype: Germline is not matched at one junction end, which may reflect a read error. The chain recombines TRBV20-1 with TRBJ2-2; D perhaps matches TRBD2 (5 bases). The CDR3 spans 13 residues. CDR1 is DFQATT and CDR2 is SNEGSKA in the germline V gene (reference sequence). CDR3 region: CSARDRLPGELLF. The CDR3 DNA is TGCAGTGCTAGAGATCGACTACCCGGGGAGCTGTTATTT.

This clonotype was seen ten or more times. The V and J genes are TRBV2 and TRBJ1-2, with a possible D match to TRBD1 (6 bases). The CDR3 runs to 13 residues. The V gene lost 7 bases and the J gene lost 4 bases, with 13 bases spanning the gap. Germline assignment: CDR1 SNHLY and CDR2 FYNNEI. The DNA for the CDR3 is TGTGCCAGCAATTACAGGGAAGGCTATGGCTACACCTTC. Its protein is CASNYREGYGYTF. The whole variable domain, filled in from reference TRBV2 and TRBJ1-2, reads EPEVTQTPSHQVTQMGQEVILRCVPISNHLYFYWYRQILGQKVEFLVSFYNNEISEKSEIFDDQFSVERPDGSNFTLKIRSTKLEDSAMYFCASNYREGYGYTFGSGTRLTVV.

Ten or more counts support this clonotype. The J gene is TRBJ2-7, the V gene TRBV7-2; D is uncertain. Germline loops: CDR1 SGHTA, CDR2 FQGNSA. This CDR3 has 13 residues. V was cut by 4 bases and J by 1 base, with 8 bases left in between. The DNA of the CDR3 is TGTGCCAGCAGCTACCCGGCATCCTACGAGCAGTACTTC. Protein product: CASSYPASYEQYF.

The chain recombines TRBV6-4 with TRBJ2-3; D not resolved. Trimming removed 2 bases from V and 1 base from J, with 10 bases in between. Germline V lookup: CDR1 MRHNA, CDR2 SNTAGT. The CDR3 covers 15 residues. The CDR3 loop is CASSDDSRRTDTQYF. In DNA form, the CDR3 reads TGTGCCAGCAGTGACGATTCCAGGCGCACAGATACGCAGTATTTT.

CDR3 in amino acids: CASSLGLVGADTQYF. The CDR3 bases are TGTGCCAGCAGCCTTGGACTAGTCGGCGCAGATACGCAGTATTTT. The chain is built from TRBV7-2 and TRBJ2-3, with TRBD2 matching 7 bases. Germline V gene data show CDR1 as SGHTA and CDR2 as FQGNSA. The J segment lost 4 bases and the V segment lost 5 bases, leaving 9 bases of the junction unmatched. The CDR3 extends over 15 amino acids.

This clonotype occurred many times. The chain recombines TRBV19 with TRBJ1-6; tentatively, D is TRBD1 (5 bases). The V gene lost 6 bases and the J gene lost 7 bases, with 16 bases spanning the gap. CDR1 is LNHDA and CDR2 is SQIVND in the germline V gene (reference sequence). The CDR3 covers 15 residues. CDR3 bases: TGTGCCAGTAGGAAAGGTGGAGGGACGAATTCACCCCTCCACTTT. Protein: CASRKGGGTNSPLHF.

V is TRBV20-1 and J is TRBJ2-7; the D is unclear. This CDR3 contains 11 residues. The ends were cut back, 2 bases at V and 1 base at J, with 3 bases in the middle. The germline CDR1 and CDR2 sequences are DFQATT and SNEGSKA (reference sequence). CDR3 region: CSARPSYEQYF. CDR3 DNA sequence: TGCAGTGCTAGACCTTCCTACGAGCAGTACTTC.

The genes are TRBV29-1 and TRBJ1-2, with no clear D. This CDR3 contains 12 residues. V lost 4 bases to trimming and J lost 3 bases, with 9 bases between them. Germline CDR1 and CDR2: SQVTM and ANQGSEA. Written as DNA, the CDR3 is TGCAGCGTTGGGGTTACTGACTATGGCTACACCTTC. Translating it yields CSVGVTDYGYTF.

The chain links TRBV6-2 or TRBV6-3 to TRBJ1-2; the D is unclear. Per germline, CDR1 MNHEY and CDR2 SVGEGT. CDR3 length: 16 amino acids. Trimming cost V 8 bases and J 0 bases, with 19 bases left between them. CDR3 loop: CASSDTALSSNYGYTF. CDR3 DNA sequence: TGTGCCAGCTCCGACACGGCGTTAAGTTCTAACTATGGCTACACCTTC.

This clonotype was detected only a few times. The rearrangement joins TRBV7-9 to TRBJ1-1; TRBD1 might be the D (5 bases). V lost 4 bases, J lost 4 bases, and 16 bases lay in between. The CDR3 totals 15 residues. The V gene's germline CDR1 is SEHNR and CDR2 FQNEAQ (reference sequence). The CDR3 DNA reads TGTGCCAGCAGCTCCCGATCAGGGAGCGGCACTGAAGCTTTCTTT. Amino acid sequence: CASSSRSGSGTEAFF.

A note on this clonotype: One end of the junction varies from germline; a read error may be responsible. The chain joins TRBV7-9 to TRBJ2-7; 9 bases fit TRBD1. This CDR3 spans 14 amino acids. From germline, CDR1 is SEHNR and CDR2 FQNEAQ (reference sequence). DNA for the CDR3: TGCGCCAGCAGCCTCGGTGGGGACAGGGATCGGCAGTACTTC. Encoded protein: CASSLGGDRDRQYF.

The chain joins TRBV19 to TRBJ2-3; 7 bases align to TRBD1. Germline-derived CDR1 and CDR2 are LNHDA and SQIVND (reference sequence). CDR3 length: 16 amino acids. The V gene end was trimmed by 6 bases and the J gene end by 0 bases; junction bases not matched to a gene: 9. CDR3 in amino acids: CASSREQGISTDTQYF. The CDR3 DNA is TGTGCCAGTAGCCGGGAACAGGGGATTAGCACAGATACGCAGTATTTT.

This clonotype was observed a few times. Sequence at one end of the junction differs from germline and may be a read error. The CDR3 spells CASSVDVDRNYGYTF. The CDR3 coding sequence is TGTGCCAGCAGTGTCGATGTGGACAGGAACTATGGCTACACCTTC. The chain has TRBV10-3 and TRBJ1-2; 7 bases map to TRBD1. The CDR3 spans 15 residues. Germline V lookup: CDR1 ENHRY, CDR2 SYGVKD.

The chain is built from TRBV24-1 and TRBJ1-2; 9 bases are shared with TRBD1. This CDR3 is built from 18 residues. Trimming took 2 bases from V and 4 from J; bases not matched to a gene: 13. From germline, CDR1 is KGHDR and CDR2 SFDVKD. Written as DNA, the CDR3 is TGTGCCACCAGTGATTCCTCTGCGGGACAGGGAGTATCCTATGGCTACACCTTC. This sequence encodes CATSDSSAGQGVSYGYTF.

This clonotype was detected ten times or more. V and J are TRBV20-1 and TRBJ1-1; TRBD1 aligns across 7 bases. J lost 1 base, V lost 6 bases, and 5 bases had no gene match. The CDR3 is 13 residues long. Germline V CDR1 and CDR2: DFQATT, SNEGSKA (reference sequence). The CDR3 DNA follows: TGCAGTGCAAAGGGACAGAGGAACACTGAAGCTTTCTTT. It encodes CSAKGQRNTEAFF.

This clonotype appeared a single time. The chain recombines TRBV29-1 with TRBJ2-7; either TRBD1 or TRBD2 may fit D (6 bases each). The CDR3 has 12 residues. The germline V gene encodes CDR1 SQVTM and CDR2 ANQGSEA. V shed 1 base and J shed 11 bases, with 15 bases lying between them. This CDR3 is CSVEVARGGEYF. The CDR3 DNA reads as TGCAGCGTTGAAGTTGCCAGGGGCGGGGAGTACTTC.

This clonotype was counted ten times or more. The CDR3 nucleotides are TGTGCCAGCAGCCCAAGGACATCACACGAGGAGCAGTTCTTC. Protein: CASSPRTSHEEQFF. The rearrangement joins TRBV7-9 to TRBJ2-1; TRBD1 might be the D (5 bases). From germline, CDR1 is SEHNR and CDR2 FQNEAQ (reference sequence). The CDR3 runs to 14 residues. V was trimmed by 5 bases and J by 10 bases, leaving 18 bases between them.

As regards this clonotype: Mismatch with germline at one junction end may stem from a read error. The CDR3 loop reads CASSQAGGYEQYF. In nucleotides, the CDR3 is TGTGCCAGCAGTCAAGCAGGGGGTTACGAGCAGTACTTC. The chain links TRBV6-1 to TRBJ2-7; 7 bases are a match to TRBD1. The CDR3 totals 13 residues. Germline V gene sequence: CDR1 MNHNS, CDR2 SASEGT.

The genes are TRBV2 and TRBJ2-5; the D gene is possibly TRBD1 (6 bases). Germline CDR1 is SNHLY and CDR2 is FYNNEI. The ends were cut back, 6 bases at V and 5 bases at J, with 19 bases in the middle. The CDR3 runs 15 residues. The CDR3 reads CASRFKGGLRETQYF. The DNA for the CDR3 is TGTGCCAGCAGGTTCAAAGGGGGTCTTAGGGAGACCCAGTACTTC.